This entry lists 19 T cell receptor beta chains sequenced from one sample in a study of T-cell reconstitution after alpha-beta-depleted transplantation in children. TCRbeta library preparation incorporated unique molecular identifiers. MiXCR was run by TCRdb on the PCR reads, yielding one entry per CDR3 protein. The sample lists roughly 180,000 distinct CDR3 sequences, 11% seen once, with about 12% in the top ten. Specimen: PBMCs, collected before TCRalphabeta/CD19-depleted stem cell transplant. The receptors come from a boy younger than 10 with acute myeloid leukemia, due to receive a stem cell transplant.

This CDR3 is CASSHGRGTEAFF. The CDR3 DNA reads TGTGCCAGCAGTCATGGGAGGGGCACTGAAGCTTTCTTT. V is TRBV9 and J is TRBJ1-1, with D maybe TRBD1 (5 bases). The CDR3 contains 13 residues. V dropped 5 bases and J dropped 4 bases, with 12 bases sitting between them. CDR1 is SGDLS, CDR2 YYNGEE, per germline.

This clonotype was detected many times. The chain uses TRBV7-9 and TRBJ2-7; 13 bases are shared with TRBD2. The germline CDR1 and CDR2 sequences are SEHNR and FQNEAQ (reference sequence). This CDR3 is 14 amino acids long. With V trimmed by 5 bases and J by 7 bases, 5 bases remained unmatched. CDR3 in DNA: TGTGCCAGCAGCCACCTGACTAGCGGGAGGGAGCAGTACTTC. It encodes CASSHLTSGREQYF.

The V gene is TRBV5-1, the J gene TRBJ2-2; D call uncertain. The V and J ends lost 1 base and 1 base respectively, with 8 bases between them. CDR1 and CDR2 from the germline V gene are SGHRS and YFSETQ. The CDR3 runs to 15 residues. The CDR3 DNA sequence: TGCGCCAGCAGCTTGAGGAGTGAGAACACCGGGGAGCTGTTTTTT. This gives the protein CASSLRSENTGELFF.

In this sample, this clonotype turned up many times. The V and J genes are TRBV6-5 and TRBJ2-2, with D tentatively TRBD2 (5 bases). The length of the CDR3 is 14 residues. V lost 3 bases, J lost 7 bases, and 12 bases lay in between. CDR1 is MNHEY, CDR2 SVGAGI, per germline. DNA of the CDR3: TGTGCCAGCAGTTATACCCTCGGGGTCGGGGAGCTGTTTTTT. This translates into CASSYTLGVGELFF.

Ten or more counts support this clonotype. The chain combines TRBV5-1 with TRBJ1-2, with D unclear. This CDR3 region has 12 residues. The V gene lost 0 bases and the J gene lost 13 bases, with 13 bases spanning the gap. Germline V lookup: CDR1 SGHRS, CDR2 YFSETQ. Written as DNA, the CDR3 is TGCGCCAGCAGCTTGGAAGGGTTGAAATGCACCTTC. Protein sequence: CASSLEGLKCTF. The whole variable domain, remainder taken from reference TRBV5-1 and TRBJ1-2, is KAGVTQTPRYLIKTRGQQVTLSCSPISGHRSVSWYQQTPGQGLQFLFEYFSETQRNKGNFPGRFSGRQFSNSRSEMNVSTLELGDSALYLCASSLEGLKCTFGSGTRLTVV.

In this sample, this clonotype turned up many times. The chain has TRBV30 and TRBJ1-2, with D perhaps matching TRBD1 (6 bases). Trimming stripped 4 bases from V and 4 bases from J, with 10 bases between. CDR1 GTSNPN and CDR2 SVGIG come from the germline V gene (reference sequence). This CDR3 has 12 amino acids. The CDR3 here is CAWNRATYGYTF. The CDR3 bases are TGTGCCTGGAACAGGGCAACCTATGGCTACACCTTC.

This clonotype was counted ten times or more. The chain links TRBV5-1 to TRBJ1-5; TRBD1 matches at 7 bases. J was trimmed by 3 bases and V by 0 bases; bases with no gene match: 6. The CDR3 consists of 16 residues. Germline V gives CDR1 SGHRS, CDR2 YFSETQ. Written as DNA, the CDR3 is TGCGCCAGCAGCTTGGAAGCACAGGGGCACAATCAGCCCCAGCATTTT. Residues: CASSLEAQGHNQPQHF.

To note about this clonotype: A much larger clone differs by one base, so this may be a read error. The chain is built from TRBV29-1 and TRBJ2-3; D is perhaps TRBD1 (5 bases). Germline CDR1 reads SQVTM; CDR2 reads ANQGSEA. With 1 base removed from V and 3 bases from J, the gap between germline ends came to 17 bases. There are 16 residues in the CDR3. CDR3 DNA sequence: TGCAGCGTTGAAGTTCTCAAGGGGCGCCGAACAGATACGCAGTATTTT. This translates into CSVEVLKGRRTDTQYF.

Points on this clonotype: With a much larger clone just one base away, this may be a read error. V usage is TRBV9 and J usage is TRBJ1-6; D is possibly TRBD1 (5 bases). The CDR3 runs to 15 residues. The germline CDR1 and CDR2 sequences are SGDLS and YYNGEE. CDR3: CASSPSPHSGEPHHF. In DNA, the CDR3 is TGTGCCAGCAGCCCGAGCCCCCATTCGGGGGAGCCCCACCACTTT. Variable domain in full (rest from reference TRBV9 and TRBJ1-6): DSGVTQTPKHLITATGQRVTLRCSPRSGDLSVYWYQQSLDQGLQFLIQYYNGEERAKGNILERFSAQQFPDLHSELNLSSLELGDSALYFCASSPSPHSGEPHHFGNGTRLTVT.

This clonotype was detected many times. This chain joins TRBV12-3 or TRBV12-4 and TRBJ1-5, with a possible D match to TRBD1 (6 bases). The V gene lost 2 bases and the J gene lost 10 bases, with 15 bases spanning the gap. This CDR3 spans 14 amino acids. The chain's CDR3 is CASSLYQGTQPQHF. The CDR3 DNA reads TGTGCCAGCAGTTTATATCAGGGGACCCAACCCCAGCATTTT.

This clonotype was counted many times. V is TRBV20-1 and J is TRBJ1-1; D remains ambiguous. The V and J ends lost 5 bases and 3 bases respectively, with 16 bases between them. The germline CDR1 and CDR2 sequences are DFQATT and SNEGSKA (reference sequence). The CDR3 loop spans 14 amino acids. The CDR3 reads CSAHLRDWDTEAFF. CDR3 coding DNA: TGCAGTGCTCATCTGCGGGATTGGGACACTGAAGCTTTCTTT.

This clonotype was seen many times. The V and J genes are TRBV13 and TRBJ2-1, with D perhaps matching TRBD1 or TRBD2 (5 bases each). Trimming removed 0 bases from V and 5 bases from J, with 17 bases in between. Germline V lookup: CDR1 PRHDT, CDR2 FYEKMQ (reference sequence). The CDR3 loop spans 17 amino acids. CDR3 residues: CASSLGGEGFGDNEQFF. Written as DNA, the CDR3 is TGTGCCAGCAGCTTAGGTGGCGAGGGGTTTGGCGACAATGAGCAGTTCTTC.

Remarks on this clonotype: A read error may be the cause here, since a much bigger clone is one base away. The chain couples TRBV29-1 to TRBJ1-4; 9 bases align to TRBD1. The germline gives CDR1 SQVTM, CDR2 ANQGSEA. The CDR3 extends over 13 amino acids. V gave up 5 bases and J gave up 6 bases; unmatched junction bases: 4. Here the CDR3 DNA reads TGCAGCGTTCACAGGGGGCATGATGAAAAACTGTTTTTT. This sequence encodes CSVHRGHDEKLFF.

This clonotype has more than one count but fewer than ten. The CDR3 bases are TGTGCCAGCAGCGAGGGGGAGTGGTCGGATGAGCAGTTCTTC. Encoded protein: CASSEGEWSDEQFF. The chain employs TRBV7-7 and TRBJ2-1, with D perhaps TRBD1 (6 bases). In germline, CDR1 is SSHAT, CDR2 FNYEAQ (reference sequence). This CDR3 comprises 14 residues. Trimming took off 5 bases at V and 8 bases at J, with 16 bases between the two ends. The complete variable domain, with remaining parts taken from reference TRBV7-7 and TRBJ2-1, reads GAGVSQSPRYKVTKRGQDVTLRCDPISSHATLYWYQQALGQGPEFLTYFNYEAQPDKSGLPSDRFSAERPEGSISTLTIQRTEQRDSAMYRCASSEGEWSDEQFFGPGTRLTVL.

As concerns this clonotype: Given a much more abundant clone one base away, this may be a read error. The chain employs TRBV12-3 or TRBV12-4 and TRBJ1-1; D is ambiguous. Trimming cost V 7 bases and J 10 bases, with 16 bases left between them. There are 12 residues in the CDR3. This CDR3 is CASTLSHSVAFF. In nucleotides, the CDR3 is TGTGCCAGCACACTTTCCCACAGCGTAGCTTTCTTT.

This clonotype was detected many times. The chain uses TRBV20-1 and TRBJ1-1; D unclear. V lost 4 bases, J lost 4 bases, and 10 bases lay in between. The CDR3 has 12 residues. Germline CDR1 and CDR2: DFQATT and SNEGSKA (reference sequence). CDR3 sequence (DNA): TGCAGTGCTACGGTCGTTCCCACTGAAGCTTTCTTT. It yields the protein CSATVVPTEAFF.

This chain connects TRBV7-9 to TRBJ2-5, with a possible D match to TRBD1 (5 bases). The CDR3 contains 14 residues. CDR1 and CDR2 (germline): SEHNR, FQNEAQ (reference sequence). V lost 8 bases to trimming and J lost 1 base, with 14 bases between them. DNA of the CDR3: TGTGCCAGCTCAACAGGTTTCTCCCAAGAGACCCAGTACTTC. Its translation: CASSTGFSQETQYF.

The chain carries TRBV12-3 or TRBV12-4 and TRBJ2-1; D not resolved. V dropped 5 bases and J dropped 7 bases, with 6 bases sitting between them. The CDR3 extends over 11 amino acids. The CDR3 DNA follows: TGTGCCAGCAGTCCGCAGAATGAGCAGTTCTTC. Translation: CASSPQNEQFF.

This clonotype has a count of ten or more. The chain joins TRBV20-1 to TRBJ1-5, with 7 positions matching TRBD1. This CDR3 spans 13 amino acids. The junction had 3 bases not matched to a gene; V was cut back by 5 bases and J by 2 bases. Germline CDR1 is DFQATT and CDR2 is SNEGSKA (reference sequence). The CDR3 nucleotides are TGCAGTGCTCCCACAGGGGGCAATCAGCCCCAGCATTTT. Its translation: CSAPTGGNQPQHF.